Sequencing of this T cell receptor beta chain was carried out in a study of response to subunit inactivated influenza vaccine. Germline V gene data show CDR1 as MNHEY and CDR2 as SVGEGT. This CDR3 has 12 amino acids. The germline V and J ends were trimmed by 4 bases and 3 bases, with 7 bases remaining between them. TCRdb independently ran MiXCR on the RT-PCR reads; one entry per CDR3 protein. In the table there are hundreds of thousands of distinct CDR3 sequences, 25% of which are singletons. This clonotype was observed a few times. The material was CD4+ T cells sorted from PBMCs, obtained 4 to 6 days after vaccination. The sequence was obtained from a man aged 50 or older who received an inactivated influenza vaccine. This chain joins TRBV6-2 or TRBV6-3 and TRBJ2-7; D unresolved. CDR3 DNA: TGTGCCAGCAGTTCCTCCCGCTACGAGCAGTACTTC. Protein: CASSSSRYEQYF.